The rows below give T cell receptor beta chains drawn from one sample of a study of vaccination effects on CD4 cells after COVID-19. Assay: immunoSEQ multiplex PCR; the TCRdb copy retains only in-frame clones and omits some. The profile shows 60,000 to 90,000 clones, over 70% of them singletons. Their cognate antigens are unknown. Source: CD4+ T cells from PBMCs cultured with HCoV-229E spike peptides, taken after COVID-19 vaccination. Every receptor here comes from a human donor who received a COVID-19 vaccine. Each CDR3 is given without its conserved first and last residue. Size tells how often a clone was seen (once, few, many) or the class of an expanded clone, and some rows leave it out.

CDR3 protein: ASSFSFQNTEAF; V gene: TRBV7-9; clone size: -
CDR3 protein: ASSEAELSYNEQF; V gene: TRBV3-1/TRBV3-2; clone size: -
CDR3 protein: ASSLRQGVLNTEAF; V gene: TRBV5-1; clone size: once
CDR3 protein: ASSQDSGGSGANVLT; V gene: TRBV3-1/TRBV3-2; clone size: -
CDR3 protein: AWSRPGQGYTEAF; V gene: TRBV30; clone size: -
CDR3 protein: ASSTTSRGPSGNTIY; V gene: TRBV7-9; clone size: -
CDR3 protein: ASRDRGPETQY; V gene: TRBV2; clone size: -
CDR3 protein: ASSPTGGAGGANVLT; V gene: TRBV7-3; clone size: -
CDR3 protein: ASKAGQGHNEQF; V gene: TRBV2; clone size: -
CDR3 protein: ASSLLVGSETQY; V gene: TRBV5-1; clone size: -